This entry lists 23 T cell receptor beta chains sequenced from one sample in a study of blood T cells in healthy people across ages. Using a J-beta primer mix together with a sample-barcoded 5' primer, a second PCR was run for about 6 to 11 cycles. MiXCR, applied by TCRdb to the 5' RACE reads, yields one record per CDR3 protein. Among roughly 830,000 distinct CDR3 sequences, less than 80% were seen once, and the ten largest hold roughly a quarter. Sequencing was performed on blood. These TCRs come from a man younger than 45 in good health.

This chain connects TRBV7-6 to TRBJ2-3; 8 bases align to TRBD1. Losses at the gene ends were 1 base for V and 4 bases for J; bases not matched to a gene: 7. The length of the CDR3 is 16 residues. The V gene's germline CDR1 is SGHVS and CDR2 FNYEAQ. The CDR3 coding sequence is TGTGCCAGCAGCTTAGATAGCAGGGGGCAGTCAGATACGCAGTATTTT. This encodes CASSLDSRGQSDTQYF.

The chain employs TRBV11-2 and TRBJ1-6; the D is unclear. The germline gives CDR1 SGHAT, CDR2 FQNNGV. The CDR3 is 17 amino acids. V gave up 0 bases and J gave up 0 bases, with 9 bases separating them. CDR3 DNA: TGTGCCAGCAGCTTAGACACACTGAGCTCCTATAATTCACCCCTCCACTTT. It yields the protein CASSLDTLSSYNSPLHF. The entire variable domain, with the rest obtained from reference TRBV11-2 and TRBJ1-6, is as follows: EAGVAQSPRYKIIEKRQSVAFWCNPISGHATLYWYQQILGQGPKLLIQFQNNGVVDDSQLPKDRFSAERLKGVDSTLKIQPAKLEDSAVYLCASSLDTLSSYNSPLHFGNGTRLTVT.

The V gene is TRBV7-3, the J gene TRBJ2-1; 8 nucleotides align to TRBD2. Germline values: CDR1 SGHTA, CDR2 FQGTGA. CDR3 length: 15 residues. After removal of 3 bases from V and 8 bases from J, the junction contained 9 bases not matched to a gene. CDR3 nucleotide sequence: TGTGCCAGCAGCTTGACGGGGGGGGGGCCCGATGAGCAGTTCTTC. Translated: CASSLTGGGPDEQFF.

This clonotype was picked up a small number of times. This CDR3 reads CASVGSGVAENIQYF. Here the CDR3 DNA reads TGTGCCAGCGTCGGGAGTGGGGTGGCAGAAAACATTCAGTACTTC. The rearrangement uses TRBV28 and TRBJ2-4; a weak D match, TRBD2 (6 bases). Per germline, CDR1 MDHEN and CDR2 SYDVKM. V was pared by 8 bases and J by 5 bases, with 19 bases between. The CDR3 is 15 amino acids.

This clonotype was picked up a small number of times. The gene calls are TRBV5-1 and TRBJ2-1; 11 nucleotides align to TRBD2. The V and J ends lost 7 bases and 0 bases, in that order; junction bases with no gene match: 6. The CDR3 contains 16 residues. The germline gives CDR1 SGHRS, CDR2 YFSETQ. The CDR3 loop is CASSSGGPSSYNEQFF. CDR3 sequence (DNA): TGCGCCAGCTCTAGCGGGGGGCCGAGCTCCTACAATGAGCAGTTCTTC.

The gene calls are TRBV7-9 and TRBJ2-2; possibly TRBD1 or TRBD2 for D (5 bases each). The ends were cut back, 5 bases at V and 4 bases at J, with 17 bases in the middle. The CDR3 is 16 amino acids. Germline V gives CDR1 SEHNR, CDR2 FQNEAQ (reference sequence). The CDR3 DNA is TGTGCCAGCAGCCCCCGGGGCAGGGAAATCACCGGGGAGCTGTTTTTT. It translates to CASSPRGREITGELFF.

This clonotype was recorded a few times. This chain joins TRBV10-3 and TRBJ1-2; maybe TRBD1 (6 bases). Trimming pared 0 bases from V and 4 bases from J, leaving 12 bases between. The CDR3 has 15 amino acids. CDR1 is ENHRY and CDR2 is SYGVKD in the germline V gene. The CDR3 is CAISESGGAGYGYTF. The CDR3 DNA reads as TGTGCCATCAGTGAGTCCGGGGGCGCGGGCTATGGCTACACCTTC.

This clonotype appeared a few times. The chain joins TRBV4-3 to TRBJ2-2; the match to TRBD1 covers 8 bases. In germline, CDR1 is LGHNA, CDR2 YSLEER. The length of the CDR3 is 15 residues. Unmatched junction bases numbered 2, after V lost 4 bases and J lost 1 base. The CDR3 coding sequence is TGCGCCAGCAGCCGGGGGACAGGGAACACCGGGGAGCTGTTTTTT. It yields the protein CASSRGTGNTGELFF.

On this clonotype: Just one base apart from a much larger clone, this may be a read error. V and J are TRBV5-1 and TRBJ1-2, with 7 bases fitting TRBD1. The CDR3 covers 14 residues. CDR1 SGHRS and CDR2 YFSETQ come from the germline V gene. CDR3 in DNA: TGCGCCAGCAGCCACGGACAGGACCACTATAGCTACACCTTC. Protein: CASSHGQDHYSYTF.

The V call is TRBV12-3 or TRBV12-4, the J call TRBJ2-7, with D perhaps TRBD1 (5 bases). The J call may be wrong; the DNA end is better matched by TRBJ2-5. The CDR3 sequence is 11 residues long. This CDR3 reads CASSITGTQYF. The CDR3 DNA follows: TGTGCCAGCAGTATCACAGGGACCCAGTACTTC.

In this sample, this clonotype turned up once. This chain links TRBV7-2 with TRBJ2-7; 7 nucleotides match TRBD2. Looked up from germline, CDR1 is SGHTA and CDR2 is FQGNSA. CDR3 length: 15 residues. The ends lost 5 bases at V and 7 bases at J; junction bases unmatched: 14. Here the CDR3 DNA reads TGTGCCAGCAGCCGAGTCGGGAGCGGGGTCAATGAGCAGTACTTC. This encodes CASSRVGSGVNEQYF.

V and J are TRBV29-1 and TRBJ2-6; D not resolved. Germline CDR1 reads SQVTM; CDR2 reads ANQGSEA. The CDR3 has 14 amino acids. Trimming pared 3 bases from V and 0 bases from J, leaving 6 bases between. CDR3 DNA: TGCAGCGTTGATGGCTTCTCTGGGGCCAACGTCCTGACTTTC. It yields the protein CSVDGFSGANVLTF.

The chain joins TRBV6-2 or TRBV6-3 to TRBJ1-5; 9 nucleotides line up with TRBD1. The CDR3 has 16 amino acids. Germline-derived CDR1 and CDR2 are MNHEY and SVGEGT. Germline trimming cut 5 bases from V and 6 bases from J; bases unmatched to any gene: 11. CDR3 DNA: TGTGCCAGCAGTCATCCCGGGACAGGGTTCGGTCAGCCCCAGCATTTT. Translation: CASSHPGTGFGQPQHF.

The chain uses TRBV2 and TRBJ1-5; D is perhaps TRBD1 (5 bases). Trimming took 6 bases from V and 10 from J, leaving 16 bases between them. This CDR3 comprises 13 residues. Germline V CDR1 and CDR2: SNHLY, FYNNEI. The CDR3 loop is CASRGEGEVPQHF. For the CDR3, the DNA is TGTGCCAGCAGGGGCGAAGGGGAGGTACCCCAGCATTTT.

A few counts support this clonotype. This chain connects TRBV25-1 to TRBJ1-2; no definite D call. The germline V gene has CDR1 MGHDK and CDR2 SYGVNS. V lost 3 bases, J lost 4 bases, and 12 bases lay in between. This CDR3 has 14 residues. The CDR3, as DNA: TGTGCCAGCAGTGATACGCGGCGGAGCTATGGCTACACCTTC. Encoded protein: CASSDTRRSYGYTF.

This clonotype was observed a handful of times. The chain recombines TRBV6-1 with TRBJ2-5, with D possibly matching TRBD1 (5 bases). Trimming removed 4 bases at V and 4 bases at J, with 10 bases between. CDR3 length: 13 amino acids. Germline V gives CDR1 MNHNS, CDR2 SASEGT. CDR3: CASSAQGGETQYF. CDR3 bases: TGTGCCAGCAGTGCTCAGGGCGGAGAGACCCAGTACTTC.

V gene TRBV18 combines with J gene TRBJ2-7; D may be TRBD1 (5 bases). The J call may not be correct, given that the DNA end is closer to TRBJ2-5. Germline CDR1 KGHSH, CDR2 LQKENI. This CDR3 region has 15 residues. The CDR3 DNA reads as TGTGCCAGCTCACCGCTACAGGCGGCAGAAGAGACCCAGTACTTC. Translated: CASSPLQAAEETQYF.

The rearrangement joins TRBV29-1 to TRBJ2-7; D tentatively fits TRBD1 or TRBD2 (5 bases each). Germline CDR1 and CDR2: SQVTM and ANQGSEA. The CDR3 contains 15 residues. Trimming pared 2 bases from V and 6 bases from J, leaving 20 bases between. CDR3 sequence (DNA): TGCAGCGTTGAATTGCGGGCTAGCAGGGAGAGCGAGCAGTACTTC. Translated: CSVELRASRESEQYF.

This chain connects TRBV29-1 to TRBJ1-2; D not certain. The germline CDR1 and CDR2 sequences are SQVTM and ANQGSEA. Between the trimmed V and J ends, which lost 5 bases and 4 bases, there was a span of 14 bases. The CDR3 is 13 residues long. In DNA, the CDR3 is TGCAGCGTTTATCTAGGTCAGAGCTATGGCTACACCTTC. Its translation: CSVYLGQSYGYTF.

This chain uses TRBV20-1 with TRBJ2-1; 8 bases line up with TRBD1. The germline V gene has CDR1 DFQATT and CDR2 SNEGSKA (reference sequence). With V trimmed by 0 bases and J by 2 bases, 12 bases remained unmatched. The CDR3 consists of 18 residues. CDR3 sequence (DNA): TGCAGTGCTAGAGATCAAGGCAGTTCAGGGGGCGCCTACAATGAGCAGTTCTTC. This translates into CSARDQGSSGGAYNEQFF.

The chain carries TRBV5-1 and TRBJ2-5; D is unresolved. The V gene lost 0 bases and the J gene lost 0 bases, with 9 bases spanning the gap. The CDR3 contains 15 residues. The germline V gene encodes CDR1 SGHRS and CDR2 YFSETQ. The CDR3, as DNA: TGCGCCAGCAGCTTGGTTCAGGCGGACCAAGAGACCCAGTACTTC. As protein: CASSLVQADQETQYF.

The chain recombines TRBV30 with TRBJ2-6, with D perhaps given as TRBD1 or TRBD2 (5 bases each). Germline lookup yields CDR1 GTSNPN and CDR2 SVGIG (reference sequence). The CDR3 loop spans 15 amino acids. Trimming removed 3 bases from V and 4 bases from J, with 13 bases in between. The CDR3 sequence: CAWSVRGRGANVLTF. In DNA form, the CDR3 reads TGTGCCTGGAGCGTACGGGGCAGGGGGGCCAACGTCCTGACTTTC.

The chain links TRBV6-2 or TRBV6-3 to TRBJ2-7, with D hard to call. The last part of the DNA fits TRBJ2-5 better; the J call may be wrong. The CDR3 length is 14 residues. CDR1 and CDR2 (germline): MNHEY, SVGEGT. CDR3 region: CASTKNEFQETQYF. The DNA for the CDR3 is TGTGCCAGCACCAAGAACGAGTTCCAAGAGACCCAGTACTTC.